The 23 T cell receptor beta chains below come from one sample, sequenced in a study of cytomegalovirus exposure and HLA in healthy donors. The PCR was carried out with 60 Vbeta primers and 13 Jbeta primers. The method was immunoSEQ multiplex PCR; TCRdb's version includes in-frame clones alone and lacks a portion of them. This sample has 55,000 to 65,000 clones, with 89% found just once. Sample: PBMCs. The receptor set was obtained from a man aged 30 to 45 in good health and CMV-seropositive.

In this sample, this clone turned up once. The rearrangement uses TRBV27 and TRBJ2-1, with D unclear. The V end lost 5 bases, the J end lost 6 bases, and 8 bases lay between the germline ends. CDR1 is MNHEY and CDR2 is SMNVEV in the germline V gene (reference sequence). CDR3 length equals 12 residues. CDR3: CASSPPGNEQFF. The CDR3 region has the DNA TGTGCCAGCAGTCCGCCGGGCAATGAGCAGTTCTTC.

The rearrangement uses TRBV7-9 and TRBJ1-2, with 7 positions matching TRBD1. Germline CDR1 is SEHNR and CDR2 is FQNEAQ (reference sequence). J gave up 2 bases and V 5 bases, and 8 bases lay outside the gene matches. The CDR3 is 15 amino acids. The CDR3, as DNA: TGTGCCAGCAGCCCTCGGGGACAGCGGAACTATGGCTACACCTTC. Encoded protein: CASSPRGQRNYGYTF.

V usage is TRBV30 and J usage is TRBJ1-2; D is unclear. V was trimmed by 0 bases and J by 3 bases, leaving 11 bases between them. Germline V gene data show CDR1 as GTSNPN and CDR2 as SVGIG (reference sequence). This CDR3 contains 14 residues. The CDR3 nucleotides read TGTGCCTGGAGTGTACGCGGGAATTACTATGGCTACACCTTC. Amino acid sequence: CAWSVRGNYYGYTF. Drawing the rest from reference TRBV30 and TRBJ1-2, the complete variable domain is SQTIHQWPATLVQPVGSPLSLECTVEGTSNPNLYWYRQAAGRGLQLLFYSVGIGQISSEVPQNLSASRPQDRQFILSSKKLLLSDSGFYLCAWSVRGNYYGYTFGSGTRLTVV.

Here the CDR3 DNA reads TGCGCCAGCAGCCAAGATCCGGGGTCGGGGGCTTTCTTT. Protein sequence: CASSQDPGSGAFF. The chain recombines TRBV4-3 with TRBJ1-1; D is undetermined. The CDR3 has 13 amino acids. The V gene lost 0 bases and the J gene lost 11 bases, with 13 bases spanning the gap. Germline values: CDR1 LGHNA, CDR2 YSLEER.

This CDR3 reads CASSLGPGKEQYF. The CDR3 coding sequence is TGTGCCAGCAGTTTAGGCCCGGGGAAAGAGCAGTACTTC. The chain employs TRBV27 and TRBJ2-7, with D tentatively TRBD2 (5 bases). Per germline, CDR1 MNHEY and CDR2 SMNVEV (reference sequence). V lost 2 bases, J lost 7 bases, and 12 bases lay in between. The CDR3 consists of 13 residues.

This clone was observed a single time. V gene TRBV2 combines with J gene TRBJ1-4, with 7 positions matching TRBD1. CDR1 and CDR2 from the germline V gene are SNHLY and FYNNEI. CDR3 length: 14 residues. V gave up 8 bases and J gave up 6 bases; unmatched junction bases: 9. DNA of the CDR3: TGTGCCAGCCTCGCCGACAGGGTGGATGAAAAACTGTTTTTT. Protein: CASLADRVDEKLFF.

The rearrangement joins TRBV29-1 to TRBJ2-1, with TRBD1 as a possible D gene (6 bases). The germline V and J ends were trimmed by 4 bases and 0 bases, with 10 bases remaining between them. Germline loops: CDR1 SQVTM, CDR2 ANQGSEA. CDR3 length equals 14 residues. The CDR3 region is CSVARDISYNEQFF. The CDR3, as DNA: TGCAGCGTTGCTCGGGACATCTCCTACAATGAGCAGTTCTTC.

The CDR3 here is CASSVRASIGNEQFF. The CDR3 nucleotides are TGTGCCAGCAGCGTAAGGGCTAGCATAGGCAATGAGCAGTTCTTC. This rearrangement joins TRBV9 to TRBJ2-1, with D possibly matching TRBD2 (5 bases). CDR3 size: 15 residues. The V end was cut by 1 base, the J end by 6 bases, with 14 bases between. Germline V gene sequence: CDR1 SGDLS, CDR2 YYNGEE.

This clone was counted a few times. V and J are TRBV6-4 and TRBJ2-7; TRBD1 matches at 10 bases. Germline V gene lookup returns CDR1 MRHNA and CDR2 SNTAGT. Trimming cost V 5 bases and J 8 bases; bases outside gene matches: 12. The CDR3 runs to 15 residues. The CDR3 here is CASSRGSGTGEKQYF. The CDR3 nucleotides are TGTGCCAGCAGTAGAGGGTCCGGGACAGGGGAAAAGCAGTACTTC.

This chain links TRBV5-1 with TRBJ2-3; TRBD2 matches at 12 bases. The length of the CDR3 is 16 residues. Germline-derived CDR1 and CDR2 are SGHRS and YFSETQ. V shed 4 bases and J 0 bases; nucleotides not matched to a gene: 3. Here the CDR3 DNA reads TGCGCCAGCAGCGAGGGACTAGCGGGTAGCACAGATACGCAGTATTTT. Its translation is CASSEGLAGSTDTQYF.

The chain has TRBV5-4 and TRBJ2-2; D call uncertain. The CDR3 consists of 15 residues. Trimming shortened V by 2 bases and J by 1 base, and 9 bases separated the two germline ends. The germline V gene encodes CDR1 SGHNT and CDR2 YYREEE (reference sequence). The CDR3: CASSLLDKNTGELFF. The DNA of the CDR3 is TGTGCCAGCAGCTTACTCGACAAGAACACCGGGGAGCTGTTTTTT.

The chain combines TRBV30 with TRBJ2-7, with D possibly TRBD1 on 6 matching bases. This CDR3 contains 15 residues. Between the trimmed V and J ends, which lost 7 bases and 5 bases, there was a span of 24 bases. In germline, CDR1 is GTSNPN, CDR2 SVGIG (reference sequence). The CDR3 loop is CAYSRRTGPKDEQYF. The DNA of the CDR3 is TGTGCCTATTCACGCCGTACAGGGCCCAAAGACGAGCAGTACTTC.

This clone has just a few counts. The rearrangement uses TRBV5-1 and TRBJ2-1; 14 bases align to TRBD2. V shed 3 bases and J 9 bases; nucleotides not matched to a gene: 5. Germline loops: CDR1 SGHRS, CDR2 YFSETQ. The CDR3 is 15 residues long. The CDR3 DNA reads TGCGCCAGCAGCTCGGGGGGACTAGCGGGAGCTGAGCAGTTCTTC. It specifies CASSSGGLAGAEQFF.

The V gene is TRBV5-1, the J gene TRBJ2-1; 9 positions match TRBD2. The germline CDR1 and CDR2 sequences are SGHRS and YFSETQ. V shed 4 bases and J 7 bases; nucleotides not matched to a gene: 9. This CDR3 is 15 amino acids long. The CDR3 loop is CASSPEGGRGNEQFF. The CDR3 DNA is TGCGCCAGCAGCCCCGAGGGCGGGAGGGGGAATGAGCAGTTCTTC.

Here the CDR3 reads CASSSADSTDTQYF. The DNA for the CDR3 is TGCGCCAGCAGTTCAGCGGACAGCACAGATACGCAGTATTTT. V usage is TRBV10-1 and J usage is TRBJ2-3; a weak D match, TRBD2 (5 bases). Germline values: CDR1 WNHNN, CDR2 SYGVQD (reference sequence). This CDR3 is built from 14 residues. V dropped 5 bases and J dropped 0 bases, with 9 bases sitting between them.

The chain couples TRBV7-9 to TRBJ1-1, with unresolved D. This CDR3 region has 14 residues. Trimming cost V 1 base and J 0 bases, with 6 bases left between them. Per the germline V gene, CDR1 is SEHNR and CDR2 is FQNEAQ (reference sequence). The CDR3 here is CASSLGGLNTEAFF. The CDR3 region has the DNA TGTGCCAGCAGCTTAGGAGGGCTGAACACTGAAGCTTTCTTT.

In its sample, this clone was seen a few times. The rearrangement uses TRBV30 and TRBJ1-5; unclear D gene. Trimming pared 2 bases from V and 2 bases from J, leaving 19 bases between. The CDR3 consists of 17 residues. The V gene's germline CDR1 is GTSNPN and CDR2 SVGIG (reference sequence). CDR3 amino acids: CAWSTRLQSGGNQPQHF. CDR3 DNA: TGTGCCTGGAGTACTCGTCTCCAAAGCGGGGGCAATCAGCCCCAGCATTTT.

This clone appeared a few times. The chain recombines TRBV5-1 with TRBJ2-7; 7 positions match TRBD1. Germline CDR1 is SGHRS and CDR2 is YFSETQ. After removal of 5 bases from V and 0 bases from J, the junction contained 8 bases not matched to a gene. The CDR3 is made up of 15 amino acids. CDR3 nucleotides: TGCGCCAGCAGATATGGACAGGCAAGCTCCTACGAGCAGTACTTC. Encoded protein: CASRYGQASSYEQYF.

This clone appeared a few times. The rearrangement uses TRBV30 and TRBJ1-2; D might be TRBD1 (5 bases). The ends were cut back, 2 bases at V and 6 bases at J, with 13 bases in the middle. This CDR3 region has 13 residues. The germline CDR1 and CDR2 sequences are GTSNPN and SVGIG (reference sequence). The chain's CDR3 is CAWSPGGKHGYTF. The DNA of the CDR3 is TGTGCCTGGAGTCCCGGGGGTAAACATGGCTACACCTTC.

V usage is TRBV6-1 and J usage is TRBJ2-2; D possibly corresponds to TRBD1 (7 bases). This CDR3 has 14 amino acids. Germline CDR1 and CDR2: MNHNS and SASEGT. Trimming stripped 2 bases from V and 5 bases from J, with 9 bases between. As DNA, the CDR3 is TGTGCCAGCAGTGAATCAGGGGGGACCGGGGAGCTGTTTTTT. Translated: CASSESGGTGELFF.

The rearrangement joins TRBV6-5 to TRBJ1-2; D uncertain. Trimming stripped 2 bases from V and 6 bases from J, with 10 bases between. Germline values: CDR1 MNHEY, CDR2 SVGAGI. CDR3 length equals 13 residues. DNA for the CDR3: TGTGCCAGCAGTTACGCGGAGGCGGATGGCTACACCTTC. Translating it yields CASSYAEADGYTF.

The V call is TRBV7-3, the J call TRBJ2-1, with D possibly being TRBD2 (6 bases). The CDR3 is 12 amino acids. The germline V gene has CDR1 SGHTA and CDR2 FQGTGA. V lost 5 bases and J 9 bases, leaving 11 bases between the germline ends. CDR3 sequence reads: CASSLRGSEQFF. The CDR3 DNA reads TGTGCCAGCAGCCTTCGGGGGAGTGAGCAGTTCTTC.

The V and J genes are TRBV4-2 and TRBJ1-3, with 11 bases lining up with TRBD1. CDR1 LGHNA and CDR2 YNFKEQ come from the germline V gene. This CDR3 region has 15 residues. V was clipped by 2 bases and J by 8 bases; unmatched bases: 5. The chain's CDR3 is CASSQPGQGEYTIYF. CDR3 in DNA: TGTGCCAGCAGCCAACCGGGACAGGGGGAGTACACCATATATTTT.